The rows below give T cell receptor beta chains drawn from one sample of a study of beta chain features in type 1 diabetes. Some clones are missing from TCRdb's copy, which holds only in-frame ones; the method was immunoSEQ multiplex PCR. The sample records 140,000 to 150,000 clones, about 9.4% being singletons. Sequenced sample: naive CD4+ T cells from blood. Receptor source: a man younger than 35 in good health. Both conserved end residues are part of each CDR3. Each record gives: V gene, J gene, CDR3 protein.

>TRBV19|TRBJ1-6
CASSTTGGDSPLHF
>TRBV7-2|TRBJ2-1
CASSLDGYLKQFF
>TRBV7-9|TRBJ1-1
CASSPQVMNTEAFF
>TRBV9|TRBJ2-3
CASSVAAGGQADTQYF
>TRBV7-2|TRBJ1-6
CASSPGTGFFSPLHF
>TRBV4-3|TRBJ2-6
CASSQLNRQGGGANVLTF
>TRBV7-2|TRBJ1-6
CASSLPAEGSPLHF
>TRBV30|TRBJ1-2
CAWRATGGSSFWNYGYTF
>TRBV5-8|TRBJ2-4
CASSFPIVAKNIQYF
>TRBV21-1|TRBJ1-2
CASSKDTGSGGYTF
>TRBV5-4|TRBJ2-1
CASSFDRDNEQFF
>TRBV13|TRBJ2-7
CASSFPPLSYEQYF
>TRBV11-3|TRBJ2-7
CASSSRTSGEQYF
>TRBV5-1|TRBJ2-3
CASRKRGASTDTQYF
>TRBV18|TRBJ2-7
CASSVETHRGSYEQYF
>TRBV7-3|TRBJ1-2
CASSERQGIYGYTF
>TRBV28|TRBJ2-7
CASRRTDYEQYF
>TRBV7-2|TRBJ2-1
CASSARSGEYNEQFF
>TRBV6-1|TRBJ2-5
CASRSGGAGRETQYF
>TRBV25-1|TRBJ1-1
CASTPQGNTEAFF
>TRBV2|TRBJ1-6
CASSDGRNSPLHF
>TRBV6-1|TRBJ2-1
CASRSLGAAYNEQFF
>TRBV7-2|TRBJ1-2
CASSLAARGGNGYTF
>TRBV7-9|TRBJ2-5
CASSLFVAAKETQYF
>TRBV11-3|TRBJ2-1
CASSLGGYNEQFF
>TRBV19|TRBJ2-7
CASPRGYRYEQYF
>TRBV10-3|TRBJ1-5
CAIRDDSAGNQPQHF
>TRBV6-1|TRBJ2-5
CASSESRGAWETQYF
>TRBV25-1|TRBJ2-3
CASSGFRSGATDTQYF
>TRBV16|TRBJ1-2
CASSPGNYGYTF
>TRBV5-1|TRBJ1-2
CASSWEGQGPYGYTF
>TRBV20-1|TRBJ1-5
CSATKQGTQHF
>TRBV5-1|TRBJ2-7
CASSDPTGSDEQYF
>TRBV7-9|TRBJ2-2
CASSTTGHTGELFF
>TRBV6-6|TRBJ1-5
CASSSGGIRGNQPQHF
>TRBV6-5|TRBJ2-3
CASSYQQGGTDTQYF
>TRBV10-3|TRBJ2-1
CAIRSTGGRFNEQFF
>TRBV19|TRBJ1-1
CASSIGGGAGNTEAFF
>TRBV5-1|TRBJ2-5
CASSPWDRGETQYF
>TRBV7-2|TRBJ1-3
CASSPGVTGNTIYF
>TRBV18|TRBJ2-1
CASSRDPQREQFF
>TRBV10-3|TRBJ2-1
CAIRGTSGASNEQFF
>TRBV18|TRBJ2-7
CASSPPQGYHEQYF
>TRBV4-1|TRBJ1-1
CASSQGGQNTEAFF
>TRBV4-2|TRBJ2-1
CASSQDISGGKNRPEQFF
>TRBV7-2|TRBJ2-5
CASSLESLLAGGRETQYF
>TRBV7-8|TRBJ2-7
CASSPSYEQYF
>TRBV30|TRBJ2-1
CAWTGNDNEQFF
>TRBV6-6|TRBJ2-7
CASNEATGDQYF
>TRBV30|TRBJ1-6
CAWSIWDSFYSPLHF
>TRBV2|TRBJ2-1
CASRIASYNEQFF
>TRBV9|TRBJ2-2
CASSPGTGSYTGELFF
>TRBV5-1|TRBJ1-1
CASSRGVPTEAFF
>TRBV30|TRBJ1-3
CASGQGGNTIYF
>TRBV19|TRBJ1-2
CARSKTGPGYTF
>TRBV7-8|TRBJ2-5
CASSFAGTAETQYF